The next 16 T cell receptor beta chains were all read from a single sample in a study of T cell responses to AZD1222 COVID-19 vaccine. Using immunoSEQ multiplex PCR, the repertoire was profiled, and TCRdb retains in-frame clones only, with some absent. Among 130,000 to 150,000 clones, over 80% were seen once, and the ten largest hold 3% to 4%. The sample here was peripheral blood, taken 28 days after the second AZD1222 dose. These TCRs come from an adult who received the AZD1222 COVID-19 vaccine.

The V and J genes are TRBV7-2 and TRBJ1-2; D ambiguous. Germline values: CDR1 SGHTA, CDR2 FQGNSA. The CDR3 length is 14 residues. V was clipped by 7 bases and J by 0 bases, with 12 bases between them. The CDR3 loop reads CASTKNSANYGYTF. In DNA, the CDR3 is TGTGCCAGCACTAAGAACAGCGCTAACTATGGCTACACCTTC.

The chain employs TRBV9 and TRBJ1-2; no firm D call. The CDR3 runs 15 residues. The germline V and J ends were trimmed by 0 bases and 3 bases, with 12 bases remaining between them. CDR1 and CDR2 from the germline V gene are SGDLS and YYNGEE. CDR3 residues: CASSVGSLGDYGYTF. DNA of the CDR3: TGTGCCAGCAGCGTAGGAAGTCTCGGGGACTATGGCTACACCTTC. Full variable domain (rest looked up from reference TRBV9 and TRBJ1-2): DSGVTQTPKHLITATGQRVTLRCSPRSGDLSVYWYQQSLDQGLQFLIQYYNGEERAKGNILERFSAQQFPDLHSELNLSSLELGDSALYFCASSVGSLGDYGYTFGSGTRLTVV.

The chain uses TRBV4-1 and TRBJ2-3; D gene ambiguous. Trimming shortened V by 6 bases and J by 6 bases, and 13 bases separated the two germline ends. CDR1 MGHRA and CDR2 YSYEKL come from the germline V gene. This CDR3 comprises 13 residues. The CDR3 DNA is TGCGCCAGCAGTGAGTGGTGGGGTGATACGCAGTATTTT. Translation gives CASSEWWGDTQYF.

Only one count was recorded for this clone. The chain combines TRBV7-9 with TRBJ1-5; weak D call: TRBD1 (5 bases). CDR3 length: 13 amino acids. Per the germline V gene, CDR1 is SEHNR and CDR2 is FQNEAQ (reference sequence). The CDR3 nucleotides are TGTGCATTCGGGGCGGAGGCCAATCAGCCCCAGCATTTT. Amino acid sequence: CAFGAEANQPQHF.

The chain employs TRBV23-1 and TRBJ2-3, with 8 bases identical to TRBD1. TRBV23-1 is classed as an ORF, of uncertain function. The V segment lost 3 bases and the J segment 9 bases; nucleotides outside the gene matches: 14. This CDR3 contains 16 residues. CDR3 nucleotides: TGCGCCAGCAGTCAGGTCAGGGACAGGCTAATCGGCACGCAGTATTTT. It codes for CASSQVRDRLIGTQYF.

The chain carries TRBV3-1 (or the pseudogene TRBV3-2) and TRBJ1-2; tentatively, D is TRBD1 (5 bases). Germline loops: CDR1 LGHDT, CDR2 YNNKEL (reference sequence). V lost 4 bases and J 3 bases, leaving 12 bases between the germline ends. This CDR3 contains 14 residues. In DNA, the CDR3 is TGTGCCAGCAGCCGGGACGGAGGGCACTATGGCTACACCTTC. Translated, it gives CASSRDGGHYGYTF.

The V call is TRBV5-4, the J call TRBJ2-3, with 12 bases identical to TRBD2. Germline trimming cut 1 base from V and 2 bases from J; bases unmatched to any gene: 2. CDR1 is SGHNT and CDR2 is YYREEE in the germline V gene (reference sequence). The CDR3 has 16 residues. CDR3 in DNA: TGTGCCAGCAGCTTGCTAGCGGGAGGGTTCACAGATACGCAGTATTTT. Translating gives CASSLLAGGFTDTQYF.

This clone was found a few times. J is TRBJ2-1 and V is TRBV5-4; a possible D gene is TRBD1 (5 bases). Germline CDR1 SGHNT, CDR2 YYREEE (reference sequence). This CDR3 contains 14 residues. V dropped 0 bases and J dropped 6 bases, with 10 bases sitting between them. CDR3 nucleotides: TGTGCCAGCAGCTTGGAGGGGATCCTCAATGAGCAGTTCTTC. Translating it yields CASSLEGILNEQFF.

To note about this clone: At one end, the junction sequence differs from germline, possibly due to a read error. This chain uses TRBV7-9 with TRBJ2-7, with 7 bases matching TRBD1. This CDR3 has 13 amino acids. Germline V CDR1 and CDR2: SEHNR, FQNEAQ (reference sequence). The CDR3 coding sequence is TGTGCCAGCAGCTTAAGCGTTGAGGGGGCCACGTGCTTC. Protein product: CASSLSVEGATCF.

The rearrangement links TRBV24-1 to TRBJ1-5; no definite D call. The V gene's germline CDR1 is KGHDR and CDR2 SFDVKD. The CDR3 has 18 amino acids. With 0 bases removed from V and 1 base from J, the gap between germline ends came to 15 bases. CDR3 sequence: CATSDLRVNHWSNQPQHF. The CDR3 DNA reads as TGTGCCACCAGTGATTTGCGGGTCAACCACTGGAGCAATCAGCCCCAGCATTTT.

This clone was observed a few times. The chain couples TRBV20-1 to TRBJ2-7; D ambiguous. The germline V gene encodes CDR1 DFQATT and CDR2 SNEGSKA (reference sequence). CDR3 length: 14 amino acids. V lost 3 bases and J 1 base, leaving 13 bases between the germline ends. Here the CDR3 DNA reads TGCAGTGCTAGTGGTCTAGTGGGTTCCTACGAGCAGTACTTC. Translation gives CSASGLVGSYEQYF.

The gene calls are TRBV5-6 and TRBJ1-5; D not certain. The CDR3 extends over 17 amino acids. Germline loops: CDR1 SGHDT, CDR2 YYEEEE. V gave up 2 bases and J gave up 2 bases, with 17 bases separating them. CDR3 region: CASSFRASQPGNQPQHF. CDR3 nucleotides: TGTGCCAGCAGCTTCCGGGCCTCCCAACCGGGCAATCAGCCCCAGCATTTT.

This sequence joins TRBV3-1 (or the pseudogene TRBV3-2) and TRBJ1-4, with D hard to call. CDR1 LGHDT and CDR2 YNNKEL come from the germline V gene (reference sequence). The CDR3 runs 14 residues. Trimming cost V 1 base and J 5 bases, with 8 bases left between them. The DNA for the CDR3 is TGTGCCAGCAGCCAAGGGAGTTCAAATGAAAAACTGTTTTTT. Protein sequence: CASSQGSSNEKLFF.

This rearrangement joins TRBV7-3 to TRBJ2-1; TRBD2 aligns across 11 bases. Germline values: CDR1 SGHTA, CDR2 FQGTGA. With V trimmed by 1 base and J by 6 bases, 5 bases remained unmatched. The CDR3 has 16 amino acids. The CDR3 reads CASSLMASGRSNEQFF. The CDR3 DNA sequence: TGTGCCAGCAGCTTAATGGCTAGCGGGAGGTCCAATGAGCAGTTCTTC.

J is TRBJ1-1 and V is TRBV30; D might be TRBD1 (5 bases). The CDR3 has 12 amino acids. Trimming pared 0 bases from V and 8 bases from J, leaving 10 bases between. Germline V gives CDR1 GTSNPN, CDR2 SVGIG (reference sequence). The CDR3 nucleotides are TGTGCCTGGAGTGTACTTGAGGGGGAAGCTTTCTTT. Amino acid sequence: CAWSVLEGEAFF.

This chain links TRBV7-2 with TRBJ2-1, with TRBD2 identical over 11 bases. Per germline, CDR1 SGHTA and CDR2 FQGNSA. The CDR3 has 15 amino acids. V lost 2 bases, J lost 7 bases, and 4 bases stayed unmatched. CDR3 nucleotide sequence: TGTGCCAGCAGCTTACCGACTAGCGGGGTAAATGAGCAGTTCTTC. It specifies CASSLPTSGVNEQFF.